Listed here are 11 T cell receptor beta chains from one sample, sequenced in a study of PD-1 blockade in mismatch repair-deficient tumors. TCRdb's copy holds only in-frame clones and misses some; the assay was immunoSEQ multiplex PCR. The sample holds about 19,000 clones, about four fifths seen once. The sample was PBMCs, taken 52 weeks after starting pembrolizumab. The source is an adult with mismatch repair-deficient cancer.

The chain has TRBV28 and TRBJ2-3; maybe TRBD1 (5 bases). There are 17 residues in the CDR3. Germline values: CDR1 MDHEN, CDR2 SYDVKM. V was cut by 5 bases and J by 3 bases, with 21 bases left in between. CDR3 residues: CASSPRSAGIMTDTQYF. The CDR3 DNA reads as TGTGCCAGCAGTCCCCGCAGTGCAGGGATTATGACAGATACGCAGTATTTT. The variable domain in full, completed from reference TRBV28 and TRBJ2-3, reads DVKVTQSSRYLVKRTGEKVFLECVQDMDHENMFWYRQDPGLGLRLIYFSYDVKMKEKGDIPEGYSVSREKKERFSLILESASTNQTSMYLCASSPRSAGIMTDTQYFGPGTRLTVL.

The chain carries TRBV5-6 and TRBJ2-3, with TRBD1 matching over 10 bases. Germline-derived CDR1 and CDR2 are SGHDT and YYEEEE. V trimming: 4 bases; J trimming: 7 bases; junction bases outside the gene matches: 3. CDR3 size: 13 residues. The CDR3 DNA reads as TGTGCCAGCAGCCGACAGGGGGCAAATACGCAGTATTTT. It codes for CASSRQGANTQYF. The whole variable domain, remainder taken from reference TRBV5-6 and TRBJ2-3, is DAGVTQSPTHLIKTRGQQVTLRCSPKSGHDTVSWYQQALGQGPQFIFQYYEEEERQRGNFPDRFSGHQFPNYSSELNVNALLLGDSALYLCASSRQGANTQYFGPGTRLTVL.

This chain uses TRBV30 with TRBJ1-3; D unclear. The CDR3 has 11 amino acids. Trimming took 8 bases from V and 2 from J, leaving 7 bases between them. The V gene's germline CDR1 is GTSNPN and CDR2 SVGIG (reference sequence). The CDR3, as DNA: TGTGCCGAGGAGGCTGGAAACACCATATATTTT. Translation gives CAEEAGNTIYF.

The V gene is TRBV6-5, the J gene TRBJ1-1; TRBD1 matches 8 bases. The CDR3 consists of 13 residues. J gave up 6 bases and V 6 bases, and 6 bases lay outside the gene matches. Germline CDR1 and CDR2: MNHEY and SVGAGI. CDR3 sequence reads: CASRPQGAPEAFF. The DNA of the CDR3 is TGTGCCAGCAGGCCTCAGGGGGCCCCTGAAGCTTTCTTT.

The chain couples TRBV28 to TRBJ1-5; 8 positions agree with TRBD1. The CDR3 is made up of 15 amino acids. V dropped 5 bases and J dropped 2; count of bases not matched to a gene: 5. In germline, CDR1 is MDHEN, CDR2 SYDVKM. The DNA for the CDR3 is TGTGCCAGCAGTCCAGGGGGCAGAGGCAATCAGCCCCAGCATTTT. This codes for CASSPGGRGNQPQHF. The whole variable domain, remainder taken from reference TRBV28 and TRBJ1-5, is DVKVTQSSRYLVKRTGEKVFLECVQDMDHENMFWYRQDPGLGLRLIYFSYDVKMKEKGDIPEGYSVSREKKERFSLILESASTNQTSMYLCASSPGGRGNQPQHFGDGTRLSIL.

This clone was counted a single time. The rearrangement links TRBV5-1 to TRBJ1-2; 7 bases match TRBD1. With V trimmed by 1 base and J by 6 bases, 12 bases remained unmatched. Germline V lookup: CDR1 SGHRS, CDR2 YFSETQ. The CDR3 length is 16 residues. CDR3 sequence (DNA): TGCGCCAGCAGCTTGACGGGTGGACAGACAGGGAATGGCTACACCTTC. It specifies CASSLTGGQTGNGYTF. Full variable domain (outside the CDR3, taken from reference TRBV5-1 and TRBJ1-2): KAGVTQTPRYLIKTRGQQVTLSCSPISGHRSVSWYQQTPGQGLQFLFEYFSETQRNKGNFPGRFSGRQFSNSRSEMNVSTLELGDSALYLCASSLTGGQTGNGYTFGSGTRLTVV.

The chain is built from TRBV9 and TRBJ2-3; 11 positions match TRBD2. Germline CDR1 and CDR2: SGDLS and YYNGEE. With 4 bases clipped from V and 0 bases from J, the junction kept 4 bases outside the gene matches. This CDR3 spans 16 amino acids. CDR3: CASSLTSGESTDTQYF. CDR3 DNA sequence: TGTGCCAGCAGCCTGACTAGCGGGGAAAGCACAGATACGCAGTATTTT.

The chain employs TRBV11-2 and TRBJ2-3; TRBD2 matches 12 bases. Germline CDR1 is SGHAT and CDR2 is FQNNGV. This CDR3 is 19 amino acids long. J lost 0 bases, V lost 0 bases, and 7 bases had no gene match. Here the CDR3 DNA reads TGTGCCAGCAGCTTAGAGGGGACTAGCGGGTTGGCTAGCACAGATACGCAGTATTTT. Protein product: CASSLEGTSGLASTDTQYF.

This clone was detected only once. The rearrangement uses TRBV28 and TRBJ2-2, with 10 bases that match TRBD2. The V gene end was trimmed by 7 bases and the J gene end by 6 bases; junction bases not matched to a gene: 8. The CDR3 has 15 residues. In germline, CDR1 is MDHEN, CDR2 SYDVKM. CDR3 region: CASTPSGRVAGELFF. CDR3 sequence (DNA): TGTGCCAGCACCCCCAGCGGGAGGGTAGCCGGGGAGCTGTTTTTT.

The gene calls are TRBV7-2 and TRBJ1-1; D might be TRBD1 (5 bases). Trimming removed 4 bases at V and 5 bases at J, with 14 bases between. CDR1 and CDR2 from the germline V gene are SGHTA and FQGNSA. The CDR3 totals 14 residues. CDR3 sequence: CASSSNQGGTEAFF. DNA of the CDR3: TGTGCCAGCAGCTCAAATCAGGGTGGGACTGAAGCTTTCTTT.

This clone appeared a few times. The CDR3 sequence is CASSTRGEQYF. As DNA, the CDR3 is TGTGCCAGCAGCACCCGGGGGGAGCAGTACTTC. The genes are TRBV7-6 and TRBJ2-7, with a tentative D call TRBD2 (6 bases). Trimming left V 5 bases short and J 7 bases short, with 9 bases between. The germline CDR1 and CDR2 sequences are SGHVS and FNYEAQ. This CDR3 has 11 residues.